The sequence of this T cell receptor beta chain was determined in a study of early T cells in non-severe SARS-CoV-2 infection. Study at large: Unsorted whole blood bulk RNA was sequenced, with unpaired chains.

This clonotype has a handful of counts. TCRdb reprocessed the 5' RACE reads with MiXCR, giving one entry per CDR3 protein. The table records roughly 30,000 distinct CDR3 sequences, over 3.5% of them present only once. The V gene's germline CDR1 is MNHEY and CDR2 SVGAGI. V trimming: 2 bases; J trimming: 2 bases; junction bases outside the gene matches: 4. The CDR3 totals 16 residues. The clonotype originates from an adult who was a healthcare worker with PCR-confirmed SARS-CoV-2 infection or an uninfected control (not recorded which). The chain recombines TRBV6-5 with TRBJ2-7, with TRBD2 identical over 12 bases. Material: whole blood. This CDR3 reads CASSYRTSGRPYEQYF. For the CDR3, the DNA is TGTGCCAGCAGTTACAGAACTAGCGGGAGGCCCTACGAGCAGTACTTC.